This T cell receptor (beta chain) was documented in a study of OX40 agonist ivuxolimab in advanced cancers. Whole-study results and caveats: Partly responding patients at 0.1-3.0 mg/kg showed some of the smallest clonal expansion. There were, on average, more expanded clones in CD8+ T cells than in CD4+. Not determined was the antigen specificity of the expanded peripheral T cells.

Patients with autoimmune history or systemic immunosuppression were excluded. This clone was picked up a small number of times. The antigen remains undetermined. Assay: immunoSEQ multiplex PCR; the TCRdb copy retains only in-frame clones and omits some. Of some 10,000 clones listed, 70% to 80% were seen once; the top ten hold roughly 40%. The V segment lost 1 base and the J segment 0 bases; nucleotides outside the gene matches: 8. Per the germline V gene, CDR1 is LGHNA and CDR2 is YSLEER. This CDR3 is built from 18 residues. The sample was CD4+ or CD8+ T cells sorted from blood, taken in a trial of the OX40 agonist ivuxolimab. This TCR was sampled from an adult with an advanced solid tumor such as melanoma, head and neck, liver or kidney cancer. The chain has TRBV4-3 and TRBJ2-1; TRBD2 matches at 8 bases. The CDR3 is CASSQGTALAGSYNEQFF. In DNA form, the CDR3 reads TGCGCCAGCAGCCAAGGGACGGCCCTAGCGGGCTCCTACAATGAGCAGTTCTTC.